Ten or more counts support the clone carrying this TCR beta chain. The repertoire was sequenced with immunoSEQ multiplex PCR; TCRdb's copy has only in-frame clones and lacks some. There are about 250,000 clones in the sample; around four fifths occur only once, and 5.7% lies in the top ten. The sample belongs to a study of blood T cell repertoires in COVID-19. Germline assignment: CDR1 SQVTM and CDR2 ANQGSEA. V was clipped by 4 bases and J by 1 base, with 11 bases between them. The CDR3 contains 13 residues. The sequenced material came from peripheral blood. The clonotype originates from a man at least 80 years old with acute or convalescent COVID-19. The V call is TRBV29-1, the J call TRBJ2-7, with D possibly matching TRBD1 (5 bases). The CDR3 spells CSVAQGGSYEQYF. The CDR3 nucleotides are TGCAGCGTTGCCCAGGGTGGGTCCTACGAGCAGTACTTC.